Listed below are T cell receptor beta chains from one sample, sequenced in a study of human T cells and chemical hapten exposure. TCRdb re-called the RACE reads with MiXCR, one entry per CDR3 protein. The repertoire holds tens of thousands of distinct CDR3 sequences, with roughly 8.8% as singletons. The material sequenced was whole blood, taken in connection with sensitization to the hapten diphenylcyclopropenone (DPC). These receptor sequences come from a woman aged 40 to 50 with alopecia areata. Some clones in this sample may be carry-over from other donors' samples. Both conserved end residues are part of each CDR3. A D gene is named only where the DNA matches it firmly. Rows give clone size only sometimes, using once, few, many, or a class for an expanded clone.

v_gene: TRBV4-2
d_gene: TRBD1
abundance: many
j_gene: TRBJ2-1
CDR3aa: CASSPTTGGLSDEQFF
CDR3nt: TGTGCCAGCAGCCCTACGACAGGGGGCTTATCGGATGAGCAGTTCTTC

v_gene: TRBV7-3
d_gene: .
abundance: many
j_gene: TRBJ1-2
CDR3aa: CASSLSSRGATVFNYGYTF
CDR3nt: TGTGCCAGCAGCTTATCCTCAAGGGGGGCGACCGTCTTTAACTATGGCTACACCTTC

v_gene: TRBV7-8
d_gene: TRBD1
abundance: many
j_gene: TRBJ1-5
CDR3aa: CASSGWGQGGRYGNQPQHF
CDR3nt: TGTGCCAGCAGCGGATGGGGACAGGGGGGACGTTATGGCAATCAGCCCCAGCATTTT

v_gene: TRBV6-6
d_gene: .
abundance: many
j_gene: TRBJ1-6
CDR3aa: CASSYSPGQDSPLHF
CDR3nt: TGTGCCAGCAGTTACTCGCCAGGGCAGGATTCACCCCTCCACTTT

v_gene: TRBV18
d_gene: TRBD2
abundance: many
j_gene: TRBJ2-3
CDR3aa: CASSPNSGGTDTQYF
CDR3nt: TGTGCCAGCTCACCAAACAGCGGGGGAACAGATACGCAGTATTTT

v_gene: TRBV7-9
d_gene: TRBD1
abundance: few
j_gene: TRBJ2-3
CDR3aa: CASSLQGAPTDTQYF
CDR3nt: TGTGCCAGCAGCCTACAGGGGGCTCCGACAGATACGCAGTATTTT

v_gene: TRBV4-2
d_gene: TRBD2
abundance: .
j_gene: TRBJ2-3
CDR3aa: CASSQEVGGGAGDTQYF
CDR3nt: TGTGCCAGCAGCCAAGAAGTAGGCGGGGGGGCCGGAGATACGCAGTATTTT

v_gene: TRBV7-2
d_gene: .
abundance: .
j_gene: TRBJ2-7
CDR3aa: CASSFDQDSYEQYF
CDR3nt: TGTGCCAGCAGCTTCGACCAGGACTCCTACGAGCAGTACTTC

v_gene: TRBV21-1
d_gene: .
abundance: .
j_gene: TRBJ1-5
CDR3aa: CASSKRGDRFNQPQHF
CDR3nt: TGTGCCAGCAGCAAAAGGGGGGACAGATTCAATCAGCCCCAGCATTTT

v_gene: TRBV5-1
d_gene: TRBD1
abundance: once
j_gene: TRBJ2-1
CDR3aa: CASNQGARYNEQFF
CDR3nt: TGCGCCAGCAACCAGGGGGCTAGGTACAATGAGCAGTTCTTC

v_gene: TRBV2
d_gene: .
abundance: many
j_gene: TRBJ2-3
CDR3aa: CASSLQALSTDTQYF
CDR3nt: TGTGCCAGCAGTCTGCAGGCACTTAGCACAGATACGCAGTATTTT

v_gene: TRBV29-1
d_gene: .
abundance: many
j_gene: TRBJ1-2
CDR3aa: CSVVRDYGYTF
CDR3nt: TGCAGCGTTGTCAGGGACTATGGCTACACCTTC

v_gene: TRBV5-1
d_gene: TRBD1
abundance: few
j_gene: TRBJ2-3
CDR3aa: CASRVTGGTDTQYF
CDR3nt: TGCGCCAGCAGGGTAACAGGGGGCACAGATACGCAGTATTTT

v_gene: TRBV7-2
d_gene: TRBD1
abundance: many
j_gene: TRBJ2-4
CDR3aa: CASSFDGQGVFKNIQYF
CDR3nt: TGTGCCAGCAGCTTCGACGGACAGGGGGTTTTCAAAAACATTCAGTACTTC

v_gene: TRBV2
d_gene: .
abundance: many
j_gene: TRBJ1-5
CDR3aa: CASGGSGNLNQPQHF
CDR3nt: TGTGCCAGTGGCGGGTCGGGTAACCTCAATCAGCCCCAGCATTTT

v_gene: TRBV27
d_gene: TRBD1
abundance: many
j_gene: TRBJ1-6
CDR3aa: CASSFSSRGYSPLHF
CDR3nt: TGTGCCAGCAGTTTTTCCAGCAGGGGGTATTCACCCCTCCACTTT

v_gene: TRBV30
d_gene: .
abundance: few
j_gene: TRBJ1-2
CDR3aa: CAWNPYRDYGYTF
CDR3nt: TGTGCCTGGAACCCATACAGAGACTATGGCTACACCTTC

v_gene: TRBV20-1
d_gene: .
abundance: many
j_gene: TRBJ2-5
CDR3aa: CSASTGGLPLRGETQYF
CDR3nt: TGCAGTGCTAGTACGGGGGGCCTGCCCCTTCGGGGAGAGACCCAGTACTTC

v_gene: TRBV28
d_gene: TRBD1
abundance: many
j_gene: TRBJ2-7
CDR3aa: CASNRGGSTMEQYF
CDR3nt: TGTGCCAGCAACAGAGGGGGCTCTACGATGGAGCAGTACTTC

v_gene: TRBV7-2
d_gene: .
abundance: .
j_gene: TRBJ1-5
CDR3aa: CASSLERYSNQPQHF
CDR3nt: TGTGCCAGCAGCTTAGAGCGTTATAGCAATCAGCCCCAGCATTTT

v_gene: TRBV29-1
d_gene: .
abundance: many
j_gene: TRBJ2-7
CDR3aa: CSVRVNSATEQYF
CDR3nt: TGCAGCGTTAGAGTAAACAGTGCTACGGAGCAGTACTTC

v_gene: TRBV14
d_gene: .
abundance: many
j_gene: TRBJ1-1
CDR3aa: CASSQIQAPGVAFF
CDR3nt: TGTGCCAGCAGCCAAATACAGGCACCGGGGGTAGCTTTCTTT

v_gene: TRBV2
d_gene: .
abundance: medium-sized
j_gene: TRBJ2-1
CDR3aa: CASRRLAYNEQFF
CDR3nt: TGTGCCAGCAGAAGACTCGCCTACAATGAGCAGTTCTTC

v_gene: TRBV2
d_gene: .
abundance: few
j_gene: TRBJ2-7
CDR3aa: CASSGIGDEQYF
CDR3nt: TGTGCCAGCAGTGGAATAGGGGACGAGCAGTACTTC

v_gene: TRBV19
d_gene: .
abundance: many
j_gene: TRBJ1-5
CDR3aa: CASSMGEVYQPQHF
CDR3nt: TGTGCCAGTAGTATGGGGGAGGTATATCAGCCCCAGCATTTT

v_gene: TRBV30
d_gene: .
abundance: many
j_gene: TRBJ1-5
CDR3aa: CAWSQLNNQPQHF
CDR3nt: TGTGCCTGGAGCCAGCTCAACAATCAGCCCCAGCATTTT

v_gene: TRBV14
d_gene: .
abundance: many
j_gene: TRBJ2-1
CDR3aa: CASSQQGSTYNEQFF
CDR3nt: TGTGCCAGCAGCCAGCAGGGGTCAACCTACAATGAGCAGTTCTTC